The 32 T cell receptor beta chains below come from one sample, sequenced in a study of identifying expanded T cells in peripheral blood (dated by TCRdb to between 2017 and 2020). The library was generated by the immunoSEQ multiplex PCR assay. Sourced from immuneACCESS, this table was stored by TCRdb with only in-frame sequences that have V and J called. A share of the clones is absent; for the studies checked, an unresolved V gene accounts for under half, and the remainder has no known explanation. For this sample the table gives roughly 92,000 clones, of which approximately 90% were detected only once. 15% to 20% of the sample rests with the top ten. The specimen was blood. These receptors all come from a person aged 18-70 years in good health.

The DNA for the CDR3 is TGTGCCAGCAGTTTATCGGCGGCCTACGAGCAGTACTTC. This encodes CASSLSAAYEQYF. The J gene is TRBJ2-7, the V gene TRBV27; no reliable D call. The CDR3 sequence is 13 residues long. Trimming pared 0 bases from V and 2 bases from J, leaving 5 bases between. CDR1 MNHEY and CDR2 SMNVEV come from the germline V gene (reference sequence).

The rearrangement joins TRBV27 to TRBJ2-2; D is possibly TRBD2 (5 bases). Trimming took 6 bases from V and 6 from J, leaving 26 bases between them. Germline V gene sequence: CDR1 MNHEY, CDR2 SMNVEV (reference sequence). CDR3 length: 18 amino acids. The CDR3 nucleotides read TGTGCCAGCAGCCCTCTTCGGGGAAAGTATAATAAGGCCGGGGAGCTGTTTTTT. This codes for CASSPLRGKYNKAGELFF.

As DNA, the CDR3 is TGCGCCAGCAGCGAGGGACAGGGGCCTAGCACAGATACGCAGTATTTT. Translation: CASSEGQGPSTDTQYF. The J gene is TRBJ2-3, the V gene TRBV5-1; TRBD1 matches 10 bases. Germline CDR1 and CDR2: SGHRS and YFSETQ. This CDR3 is built from 16 residues. J lost 0 bases, V lost 4 bases, and 5 bases had no gene match.

This clone has only a few counts. Distinct nucleotide sequences in the sample also encode this CDR3. V and J are TRBV18 and TRBJ2-3; D gene ambiguous. V was clipped by 1 base and J by 1 base, with 0 bases between them. The CDR3 spans 12 residues. Germline loops: CDR1 KGHSH, CDR2 LQKENI. CDR3 bases: TGTGCCAGCTCACCACGCACAGATACGCAGTATTTT. Amino acid sequence: CASSPRTDTQYF. The full variable domain, rest sourced from reference TRBV18 and TRBJ2-3, is NAGVMQNPRHLVRRRGQEARLRCSPMKGHSHVYWYRQLPEEGLKFMVYLQKENIIDESGMPKERFSAEFPKEGPSILRIQQVVRGDSAAYFCASSPRTDTQYFGPGTRLTVL.

This chain joins TRBV7-2 and TRBJ2-7, with TRBD1 identical over 11 bases. The J segment lost 6 bases and the V segment lost 5 bases, leaving 3 bases of the junction unmatched. Germline V gene data show CDR1 as SGHTA and CDR2 as FQGNSA. CDR3 size: 13 residues. The CDR3 loop is CASSQDRGREQYF. CDR3 sequence (DNA): TGTGCCAGCAGCCAGGACAGGGGGCGCGAGCAGTACTTC. The variable domain in full, with the rest retrieved from reference TRBV7-2 and TRBJ2-7, is GAGVSQSPSNKVTEKGKDVELRCDPISGHTALYWYRQSLGQGLEFLIYFQGNSAPDKSGLPSDRFSAERTGGSVSTLTIQRTQQEDSAVYLCASSQDRGREQYFGPGTRLTVT.

The rearrangement links TRBV18 to TRBJ2-5, with TRBD2 matching over 8 bases. The CDR3 contains 14 residues. V was clipped by 0 bases and J by 7 bases; unmatched bases: 4. Germline loops: CDR1 KGHSH, CDR2 LQKENI. This chain's CDR3 is CASSPPGLVGTQYF. The CDR3 coding sequence is TGTGCCAGCTCACCACCGGGACTAGTAGGGACCCAGTACTTC.

CDR3 coding DNA: TGCGCCAGCAGCTTAATTGGGGGAGAACAAAGGACGGAGACCCAGTACTTC. Residues: CASSLIGGEQRTETQYF. This chain joins TRBV5-1 and TRBJ2-5; D may be TRBD1 or TRBD2 (5 bases each). CDR1 is SGHRS, CDR2 YFSETQ, per germline. Trimming left V 2 bases short and J 5 bases short, with 22 bases between. The CDR3 runs to 17 residues.

This clone was seen just once. This chain connects TRBV13 to TRBJ2-3, with D possibly being TRBD1 (5 bases). This CDR3 is built from 15 residues. Germline V gene lookup returns CDR1 PRHDT and CDR2 FYEKMQ (reference sequence). Trimming cost V 5 bases and J 3 bases, with 15 bases left between them. In nucleotides, the CDR3 is TGTGCCAGCAGCCCACAGACAGTGCTTACAGATACGCAGTATTTT. This translates into CASSPQTVLTDTQYF.

The chain employs TRBV13 and TRBJ1-1; TRBD1 agrees at 8 bases. V lost 4 bases, J lost 3 bases, and 1 base stayed unmatched. This CDR3 is built from 13 residues. Germline CDR1 is PRHDT and CDR2 is FYEKMQ (reference sequence). CDR3: CASSYRGDTEAFF. In DNA form, the CDR3 reads TGTGCCAGCAGCTACAGGGGGGACACTGAAGCTTTCTTT.

V is TRBV19 and J is TRBJ2-5; 10 bases fit TRBD2. Germline assignment: CDR1 LNHDA and CDR2 SQIVND (reference sequence). Unmatched junction bases numbered 5, after V lost 5 bases and J lost 2 bases. The CDR3 sequence is 15 residues long. CDR3 loop: CASSVTSGDQETQYF. In DNA form, the CDR3 reads TGTGCCAGTAGTGTCACTAGCGGGGATCAAGAGACCCAGTACTTC. Full variable domain (remainder filled in from reference TRBV19 and TRBJ2-5): DGGITQSPKYLFRKEGQNVTLSCEQNLNHDAMYWYRQDPGQGLRLIYYSQIVNDFQKGDIAEGYSVSREKKESFPLTVTSAQKNPTAFYLCASSVTSGDQETQYFGPGTRLLVL.

The genes are TRBV6-6 and TRBJ2-5; D is ambiguous. This CDR3 is built from 13 residues. Germline CDR1 MNHNY, CDR2 SVGAGI (reference sequence). V shed 0 bases and J shed 5 bases, with 7 bases lying between them. The CDR3 region has the DNA TGTGCCAGCAGTTACTCGGTGGGGGAGACCCAGTACTTC. This codes for CASSYSVGETQYF.

The chain is built from TRBV14 and TRBJ2-7, with D unclear. From germline, CDR1 is SGHDN and CDR2 FVKESK. CDR3 length: 12 residues. V was cut by 3 bases and J by 7 bases, with 10 bases left in between. CDR3 residues: CASSQTHREQYF. The CDR3 coding sequence is TGTGCCAGCAGCCAGACCCATCGAGAGCAGTACTTC.

The gene calls are TRBV29-1 and TRBJ2-2; the D call may be TRBD1 or TRBD2 (5 bases each). CDR3 size: 11 residues. Looked up from germline, CDR1 is SQVTM and CDR2 is ANQGSEA. V dropped 7 bases and J dropped 7 bases, with 10 bases sitting between them. CDR3 in amino acids: CSGGFNGELFF. The CDR3, as DNA: TGCAGCGGGGGGTTTAACGGGGAGCTGTTTTTT.

The genes are TRBV28 and TRBJ1-2; 8 nucleotides align to TRBD1. The CDR3 has 17 residues. V lost 5 bases, J lost 5 bases, and 16 bases stayed unmatched. Per the germline V gene, CDR1 is MDHEN and CDR2 is SYDVKM. The chain's CDR3 is CASSPPPFRQGSYGYTF. The CDR3, as DNA: TGTGCCAGCAGTCCCCCCCCCTTCCGACAGGGGAGTTATGGCTACACCTTC.

This rearrangement joins TRBV13 to TRBJ2-1; 9 nucleotides align to TRBD2. The germline CDR1 and CDR2 sequences are PRHDT and FYEKMQ (reference sequence). J lost 7 bases, V lost 3 bases, and 7 bases had no gene match. This CDR3 is built from 15 residues. The chain's CDR3 is CASSFTGTSTNEQFF. The CDR3 DNA is TGTGCCAGCAGCTTTACCGGGACTAGCACGAATGAGCAGTTCTTC.

The rearrangement uses TRBV6-7 and TRBJ2-3; perhaps TRBD2 as D (6 bases). TRBV6-7 is sorted into the ORF group, with uncertain function. The CDR3 loop spans 15 amino acids. Trimming took 7 bases from V and 1 from J, leaving 15 bases between them. CDR3 bases: TGTGCCAGCACCCCCCTAGCTAGCGGCACAGATACGCAGTATTTT. Its translation: CASTPLASGTDTQYF.

This clone showed up just a few times. The V call is TRBV7-8, the J call TRBJ1-5; possibly TRBD1 for D (5 bases). Germline values: CDR1 SGHVS, CDR2 FQNEAQ. CDR3 size: 16 residues. Trimming left V 0 bases short and J 3 bases short, with 12 bases between. DNA of the CDR3: TGTGCCAGCAGCTTAGCTCGTTCGACAGCCAATCAGCCCCAGCATTTT. This translates into CASSLARSTANQPQHF.

The chain couples TRBV6-5 to TRBJ1-1; D remains unclear. V shed 7 bases and J shed 0 bases, with 9 bases lying between them. The germline gives CDR1 MNHEY, CDR2 SVGAGI. CDR3 length equals 13 residues. DNA of the CDR3: TGTGCCAGCATTGGGAGGTTGAACACTGAAGCTTTCTTT. It encodes CASIGRLNTEAFF.

This chain joins TRBV5-5 and TRBJ1-6; no definite D call. The CDR3 is 15 residues long. Germline values: CDR1 SGHKS, CDR2 YYEKEE (reference sequence). V gave up 4 bases and J gave up 9 bases, with 17 bases separating them. Here the CDR3 DNA reads TGTGCCAGCAGCCATGACACCGGCATCGGTTCACCCCTCCACTTT. The encoded protein is CASSHDTGIGSPLHF.

The chain links TRBV5-1 to TRBJ2-5, with D possibly TRBD1 on 5 matching bases. Looked up from germline, CDR1 is SGHRS and CDR2 is YFSETQ. With 0 bases removed from V and 5 bases from J, the gap between germline ends came to 8 bases. This CDR3 contains 13 residues. CDR3 in amino acids: CASSLGGSETQYF. CDR3 DNA sequence: TGCGCCAGCAGCTTGGGGGGCTCGGAGACCCAGTACTTC.

V is TRBV19 and J is TRBJ2-1; D perhaps matches TRBD2 (5 bases). Trimming shortened V by 5 bases and J by 1 base, and 6 bases separated the two germline ends. CDR1 and CDR2 from the germline V gene are LNHDA and SQIVND (reference sequence). CDR3 length: 13 amino acids. This CDR3 reads CASSPGSYNEQFF. CDR3 nucleotide sequence: TGTGCCAGTAGTCCGGGGTCCTACAATGAGCAGTTCTTC.

The V and J genes are TRBV7-9 and TRBJ1-5; 7 positions agree with TRBD1. J lost 6 bases, V lost 5 bases, and 4 bases had no gene match. Germline CDR1 is SEHNR and CDR2 is FQNEAQ (reference sequence). The CDR3 has 13 amino acids. CDR3 DNA sequence: TGTGCCAGCAGCACCCGGGACAGTCAGCCCCAGCATTTT. Its protein is CASSTRDSQPQHF.

The CDR3 is CASRDGGNEQFF. The CDR3 DNA reads as TGTGCCAGTAGAGACGGCGGGAATGAGCAGTTCTTC. V gene TRBV19 combines with J gene TRBJ2-1; D may be TRBD2 (5 bases). From germline, CDR1 is LNHDA and CDR2 SQIVND (reference sequence). V was shortened by 6 bases and J by 7 bases, with 10 bases between the two germline ends. There are 12 residues in the CDR3.

The V and J genes are TRBV5-1 and TRBJ1-1, with D possibly TRBD1 on 5 matching bases. Germline V gene data show CDR1 as SGHRS and CDR2 as YFSETQ. The CDR3 is made up of 14 amino acids. Between the trimmed V and J ends, which lost 4 bases and 4 bases, there was a span of 14 bases. Here the CDR3 reads CASSPGRAVTEAFF. The DNA of the CDR3 is TGCGCCAGCAGCCCAGGCAGGGCTGTCACTGAAGCTTTCTTT.

The V gene is TRBV19, the J gene TRBJ2-3; D is unclear. Germline V CDR1 and CDR2: LNHDA, SQIVND (reference sequence). V was shortened by 7 bases and J by 3 bases, with 8 bases between the two germline ends. This CDR3 contains 12 residues. The CDR3 spells CASMSVTDTQYF. The CDR3 bases are TGTGCCAGTATGAGTGTTACAGATACGCAGTATTTT.

The chain links TRBV19 to TRBJ1-5; D call uncertain. V was cut by 7 bases and J by 4 bases, with 17 bases left in between. Germline V gene sequence: CDR1 LNHDA, CDR2 SQIVND (reference sequence). The CDR3 covers 15 residues. The CDR3 nucleotides are TGTGCCAGTACCCTCCAGGTGGACTGGAATCAGCCCCAGCATTTT. Translated, it gives CASTLQVDWNQPQHF.

The rearrangement uses TRBV6-6 and TRBJ1-2; the D gene is possibly TRBD1 (5 bases). Germline V gene sequence: CDR1 MNHNY, CDR2 SVGAGI (reference sequence). The CDR3 contains 13 residues. The V end was cut by 6 bases, the J end by 6 bases, with 14 bases between. The CDR3 coding sequence is TGTGCCAGCAGAAACCCAGGGAACAATGGCTACACCTTC. Translating it yields CASRNPGNNGYTF.

The V gene is TRBV6-5, the J gene TRBJ2-7; D unclear. The CDR3 is 13 residues long. V lost 10 bases and J 3 bases, leaving 16 bases between the germline ends. The germline V gene encodes CDR1 MNHEY and CDR2 SVGAGI. CDR3 bases: TGTGCCACTAAAGGACGGATAAACTACGAGCAGTACTTC. This translates into CATKGRINYEQYF.

The chain recombines TRBV7-8 with TRBJ2-2, with D possibly being TRBD1 (6 bases). The CDR3 length is 16 residues. Per germline, CDR1 SGHVS and CDR2 FQNEAQ. V lost 6 bases, J lost 0 bases, and 14 bases lay in between. CDR3 amino acids: CASSRARGANTGELFF. In nucleotides, the CDR3 is TGTGCCAGCAGTCGAGCCAGGGGCGCGAACACCGGGGAGCTGTTTTTT.

The chain joins TRBV28 to TRBJ1-1; D uncertain. Trimming left V 5 bases short and J 1 base short, with 14 bases between. The CDR3 sequence is 15 residues long. CDR1 and CDR2 from the germline V gene are MDHEN and SYDVKM. The CDR3 nucleotides read TGTGCCAGCAGTATATCGTATGAGAAGAACACTGAAGCTTTCTTT. Its protein is CASSISYEKNTEAFF.

The rearrangement uses TRBV5-4 and TRBJ2-7; the D gene is possibly TRBD2 (7 bases). The CDR3 is made up of 15 amino acids. Deletions cut 8 bases from V and 5 bases from J, with 23 bases between. Germline V lookup: CDR1 SGHNT, CDR2 YYREEE (reference sequence). As DNA, the CDR3 is TGTGCCAGTAGCCGGCTGGGCGGGGGCGAAAACGAGCAGTACTTC. Its translation: CASSRLGGGENEQYF.

This sequence joins TRBV9 and TRBJ2-3; weak D call: TRBD2 (6 bases). Germline CDR1 reads SGDLS; CDR2 reads YYNGEE. V was clipped by 4 bases and J by 2 bases, with 17 bases between them. This CDR3 region has 16 residues. The DNA of the CDR3 is TGTGCCAGCAGCCCGGGGGAACAAGGCACCACAGATACGCAGTATTTT. It translates to CASSPGEQGTTDTQYF.